This entry is about one TCR beta chain. Its antigen is not identified. CDR1 is LNHDA, CDR2 SQIVND, per germline (reference sequence). This CDR3 is 16 amino acids long. Trimming pared 2 bases from V and 7 bases from J, leaving 20 bases between. The sample originates from a study of T cell repertoires in cytomegalovirus infection. About the study: Recently identified HLA-C-restricted and well-studied HLA-B-restricted CMV epitopes were used. Public TCR beta signature analysis indicated the presence of both CMV infection and matching HLA type. Study results and caveats: The response measured ex vivo was dominated by TCR beta clonotypes (HLA-C-restricted and CMV-specific).

In TCRdb, the reads were re-called with MiXCR into one record per CDR3 protein. The sample contains 75,000 to 100,000 distinct CDR3 sequences, approximately 43% of which appear only once. This receptor was identified in a human donor in good health (CMV status not recorded). Some clones in this sample may be carry-over from other donors' samples. J is TRBJ1-1 and V is TRBV19, with D possibly being TRBD1 (6 bases). The sequencing used CD8+ T cells from cultured PBMCs, collected from culture after CMV antigen stimulation. The CDR3 DNA sequence: TGTGCCAGTAGTATACGGGGGGGGCGCGTTGAGGATGAAGCTTTCTTT. This codes for CASSIRGGRVEDEAFF.